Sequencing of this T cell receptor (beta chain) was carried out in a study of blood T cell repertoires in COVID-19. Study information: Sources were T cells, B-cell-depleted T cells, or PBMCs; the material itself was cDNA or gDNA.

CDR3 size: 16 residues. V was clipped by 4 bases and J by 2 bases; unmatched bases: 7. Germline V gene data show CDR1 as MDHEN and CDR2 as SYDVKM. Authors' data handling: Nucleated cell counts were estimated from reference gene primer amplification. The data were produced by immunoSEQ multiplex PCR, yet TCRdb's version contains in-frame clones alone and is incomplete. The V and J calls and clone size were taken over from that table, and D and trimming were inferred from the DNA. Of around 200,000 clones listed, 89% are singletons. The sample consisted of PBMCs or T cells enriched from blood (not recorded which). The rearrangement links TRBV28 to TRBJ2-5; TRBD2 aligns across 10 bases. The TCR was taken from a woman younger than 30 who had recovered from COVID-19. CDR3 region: CASSSLSSGRQETQYF. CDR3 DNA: TGTGCCAGCAGTTCCTTATCTAGCGGGAGACAAGAGACCCAGTACTTC.